This passage covers 11 T cell receptor beta chains from one sample sequenced in a study of cytomegalovirus exposure and HLA in healthy donors. TCRdb's copy holds only in-frame clones and misses some; the assay was immunoSEQ multiplex PCR. The sample lists 150,000 or so clones; roughly 90% were seen once. The sample taken for sequencing was PBMCs. The receptors come from a man in his late teens or twenties in good health and CMV-seropositive.

This clone has more than one count but fewer than ten. The rearrangement joins TRBV5-6 to TRBJ1-1; 9 nucleotides align to TRBD1. This CDR3 has 14 residues. CDR1 is SGHDT, CDR2 YYEEEE, per germline. Losses at the gene ends were 5 bases for V and 5 bases for J; bases not matched to a gene: 7. The CDR3, as DNA: TGTGCCAGCAGTTTGACAGGGGGGATTACTGAAGCTTTCTTT. Translated, it gives CASSLTGGITEAFF.

The chain carries TRBV5-1 and TRBJ1-4, with D possibly TRBD1 on 5 matching bases. Germline CDR1 is SGHRS and CDR2 is YFSETQ. The CDR3 has 15 amino acids. Trimming cost V 4 bases and J 4 bases, with 14 bases left between them. The CDR3 spells CASSQAGGSNEKLFF. CDR3 sequence (DNA): TGCGCCAGCAGCCAAGCCGGGGGGAGTAATGAAAAACTGTTTTTT. The whole variable domain, filled in from reference TRBV5-1 and TRBJ1-4, reads KAGVTQTPRYLIKTRGQQVTLSCSPISGHRSVSWYQQTPGQGLQFLFEYFSETQRNKGNFPGRFSGRQFSNSRSEMNVSTLELGDSALYLCASSQAGGSNEKLFFGSGTQLSVL.

V is TRBV6-5 and J is TRBJ1-6; D uncertain. Germline V lookup: CDR1 MNHEY, CDR2 SVGAGI. The CDR3 consists of 14 residues. Trimming pared 7 bases from V and 4 bases from J, leaving 11 bases between. This CDR3 is CASMPKNYNSPLHF. The CDR3 nucleotides read TGTGCCAGCATGCCTAAGAATTATAATTCACCCCTCCACTTT.

V gene TRBV4-1 combines with J gene TRBJ1-5, with 7 bases aligning to TRBD1. Trimming cost V 0 bases and J 4 bases; bases outside gene matches: 6. This CDR3 contains 16 residues. Germline-derived CDR1 and CDR2 are MGHRA and YSYEKL. The CDR3 region has the DNA TGCGCCAGCAGCCAAGACGGAGGGGGCCGGAATCAGCCCCAGCATTTT. It specifies CASSQDGGGRNQPQHF.

The chain links TRBV18 to TRBJ2-7, with 7 bases identical to TRBD1. Germline V gene sequence: CDR1 KGHSH, CDR2 LQKENI. V was pared by 5 bases and J by 3 bases, with 4 bases of the junction left unmatched. The CDR3 is 13 amino acids. For the CDR3, the DNA is TGTGCCAGCTCAGCGAGGGACAGCTACGAGCAGTACTTC. Translation gives CASSARDSYEQYF.

The chain recombines TRBV13 with TRBJ1-2; 10 nucleotides line up with TRBD1. Looked up from germline, CDR1 is PRHDT and CDR2 is FYEKMQ (reference sequence). Trimming took 3 bases from V and 6 from J; bases not matched to a gene: 7. This CDR3 contains 15 residues. CDR3 in DNA: TGTGCCAGCAGCTTGGGGACAGGGGCTGAGGATGGCTACACCTTC. The encoded protein is CASSLGTGAEDGYTF. Looking up the rest from reference TRBV13 and TRBJ1-2 gives the full variable domain: AAGVIQSPRHLIKEKRETATLKCYPIPRHDTVYWYQQGPGQDPQFLISFYEKMQSDKGSIPDRFSAQQFSDYHSELNMSSLELGDSALYFCASSLGTGAEDGYTFGSGTRLTVV.

J is TRBJ1-1 and V is TRBV30; the D is unclear. With 4 bases removed from V and 4 bases from J, the gap between germline ends came to 10 bases. The germline V gene has CDR1 GTSNPN and CDR2 SVGIG (reference sequence). There are 12 residues in the CDR3. CDR3 protein: CAWMGYTTEAFF. The CDR3 nucleotides are TGTGCCTGGATGGGCTATACCACTGAAGCTTTCTTT.

The J gene is TRBJ2-7, the V gene TRBV9; 16 nucleotides align to TRBD2. V was clipped by 3 bases and J by 4 bases; unmatched bases: 7. CDR3 length: 17 amino acids. CDR1 SGDLS and CDR2 YYNGEE come from the germline V gene. The CDR3 DNA sequence: TGTGCCAGCAGCGCCGAAAGGGGACTAGCGGGAGGGTACGAGCAGTACTTC. The encoded protein is CASSAERGLAGGYEQYF.

The CDR3: CASSPPASGLRFRREQYF. The DNA for the CDR3 is TGTGCCAGCAGTCCCCCGGCTAGCGGCCTACGTTTTAGGAGGGAGCAGTACTTC. The chain recombines TRBV27 with TRBJ2-7, with 7 bases identical to TRBD2. Germline-derived CDR1 and CDR2 are MNHEY and SMNVEV (reference sequence). The CDR3 spans 18 residues. Trimming at V came to 5 bases and at J to 7 bases, leaving 23 bases not matched to a gene.

The chain joins TRBV9 to TRBJ1-3, with 7 nucleotides matching TRBD1. Germline V gene sequence: CDR1 SGDLS, CDR2 YYNGEE. V shed 0 bases and J 3 bases; nucleotides not matched to a gene: 6. There are 16 residues in the CDR3. The CDR3 nucleotides read TGTGCCAGCAGCGTAGGGATAGGGGGCATTGGAAACACCATATATTTT. Translation: CASSVGIGGIGNTIYF.

The rearrangement joins TRBV5-6 to TRBJ2-1; TRBD2 matches at 9 bases. CDR3 size: 16 residues. The germline V gene has CDR1 SGHDT and CDR2 YYEEEE. With V trimmed by 3 bases and J by 3 bases, 7 bases remained unmatched. The CDR3 bases are TGTGCCAGCAGCTCGGAGTGGACTAGCGTCTACAATGAGCAGTTCTTC. Translated: CASSSEWTSVYNEQFF.